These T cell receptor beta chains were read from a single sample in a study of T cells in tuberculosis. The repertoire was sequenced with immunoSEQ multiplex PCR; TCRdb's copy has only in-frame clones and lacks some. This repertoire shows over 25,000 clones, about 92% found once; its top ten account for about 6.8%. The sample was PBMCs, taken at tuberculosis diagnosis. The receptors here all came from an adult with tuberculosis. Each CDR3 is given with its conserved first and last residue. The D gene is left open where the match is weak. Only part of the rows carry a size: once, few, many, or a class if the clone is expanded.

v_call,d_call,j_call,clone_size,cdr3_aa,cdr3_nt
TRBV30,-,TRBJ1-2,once,CASEVIRQTYGYTF,TGTGCCTCCGAGGTTATAAGACAGACTTATGGCTACACCTTC
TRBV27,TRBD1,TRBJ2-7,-,CASGTGNYEQYF,TGTGCCAGTGGGACAGGGAACTACGAGCAGTACTTC
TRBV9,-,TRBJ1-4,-,CASSVVPPKLFF,TGTGCCAGCAGCGTAGTCCCCCCGAAACTGTTTTTT
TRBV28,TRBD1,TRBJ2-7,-,CASSFPGTGISYEQYF,TGTGCCAGCAGTTTCCCCGGGACAGGGATCTCCTACGAGCAGTACTTC
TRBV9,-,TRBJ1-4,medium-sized,CASSVGGLGNNEKLFF,TGTGCCAGCAGCGTAGGAGGGCTTGGTAATAATGAAAAACTGTTTTTT
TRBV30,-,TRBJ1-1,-,CAWTITGNTEAFF,TGTGCCTGGACCATAACAGGGAACACTGAAGCTTTCTTT
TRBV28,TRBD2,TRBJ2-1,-,CASKLAENNEQFF,TGTGCCAGCAAACTAGCGGAGAACAATGAGCAGTTCTTC
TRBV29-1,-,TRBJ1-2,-,CSVAWQGVNYGYTF,TGCAGCGTTGCTTGGCAGGGTGTGAACTATGGCTACACCTTC
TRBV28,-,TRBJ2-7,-,CASTMGGGYEQYF,TGTGCCAGCACCATGGGAGGGGGGTACGAGCAGTACTTC
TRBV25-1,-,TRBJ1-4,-,CASSERAAGGEKLFF,TGTGCCAGCAGTGAACGGGCGGCGGGGGGCGAAAAACTGTTTTTT
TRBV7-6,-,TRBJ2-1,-,CASSLAGSYNEQFF,TGTGCCAGCAGCTTAGCCGGCTCCTACAATGAGCAGTTCTTC
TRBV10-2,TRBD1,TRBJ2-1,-,CASSESWTGGNHEQFF,TGCGCCAGCAGTGAGTCGTGGACAGGCGGCAACCATGAGCAGTTCTTC
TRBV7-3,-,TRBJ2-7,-,CASSLTPGWEQYF,TGTGCCAGCAGCTTAACCCCAGGATGGGAGCAGTACTTC
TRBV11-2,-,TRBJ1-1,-,CASSFKGAVPEAFF,TGTGCCAGCAGCTTCAAAGGGGCCGTTCCTGAAGCTTTCTTT
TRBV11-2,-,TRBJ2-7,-,CASSPGTLAYEQYF,TGTGCCAGCAGCCCCGGGACTTTAGCCTACGAGCAGTACTTC
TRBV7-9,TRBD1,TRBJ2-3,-,CASSLTGLSTDTQYF,TGTGCCAGCAGCCTGACAGGGCTCAGCACAGATACGCAGTATTTT
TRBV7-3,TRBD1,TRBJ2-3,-,CASSHHRSGQGDTDTQYF,TGTGCCAGCAGCCACCACCGTTCAGGACAGGGGGACACAGATACGCAGTATTTT
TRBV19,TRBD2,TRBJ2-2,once,CASELAGPNTGELFF,TGTGCCAGCGAGCTAGCGGGCCCGAACACCGGGGAGCTGTTTTTT
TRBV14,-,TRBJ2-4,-,CASSQGRVAKNIQYF,TGTGCCAGCAGCCAAGGCAGGGTGGCCAAAAACATTCAGTACTTC
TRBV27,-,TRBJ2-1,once,CASYERTNEQFF,TGTGCCAGCTACGAACGGACTAATGAGCAGTTCTTC
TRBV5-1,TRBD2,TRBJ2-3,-,CASSLVAGGADTQYF,TGCGCCAGCAGCTTGGTGGCGGGAGGGGCAGATACGCAGTATTTT
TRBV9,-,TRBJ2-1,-,CASSVAGDHNEQFF,TGTGCCAGCAGCGTAGCAGGCGATCACAATGAGCAGTTCTTC
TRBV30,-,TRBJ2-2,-,CAWSVGINTGELFF,TGTGCCTGGAGTGTGGGCATAAACACCGGGGAGCTGTTTTTT
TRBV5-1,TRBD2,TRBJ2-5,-,CASSALTSGGPQETQYF,TGCGCCAGCAGCGCGCTGACTAGCGGGGGGCCCCAAGAGACCCAGTACTTC
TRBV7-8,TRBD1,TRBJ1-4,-,CASSQGQGGETNEKLFF,TGTGCCAGCAGCCAAGGACAGGGGGGGGAGACTAATGAAAAACTGTTTTTT
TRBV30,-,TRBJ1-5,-,CAWTPGQVSNQPQHF,TGTGCCTGGACCCCTGGTCAGGTTTCTAATCAGCCCCAGCATTTT
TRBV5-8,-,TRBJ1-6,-,CASSLGTRNSPLHF,TGTGCCAGCAGCTTAGGGACAAGGAATTCACCCCTCCACTTT
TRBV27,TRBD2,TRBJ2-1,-,CASSHTSGNYNEQFF,TGTGCCAGCAGTCACACTAGCGGGAACTATAATGAGCAGTTCTTC
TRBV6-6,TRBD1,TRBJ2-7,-,CASSAGQGVEQYF,TGTGCCAGCAGTGCGGGACAGGGTGTCGAGCAGTACTTC
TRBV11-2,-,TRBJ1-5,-,CASSSGGVDNQPQHF,TGTGCCAGCAGTTCGGGCGGGGTGGACAATCAGCCCCAGCATTTT
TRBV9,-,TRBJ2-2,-,CASSGVSTGELFF,TGTGCCAGCAGCGGAGTGAGCACCGGGGAGCTGTTTTTT
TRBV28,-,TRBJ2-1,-,CASSAPGQVNEQFF,TGTGCCAGCAGTGCCCCGGGACAAGTGAATGAGCAGTTCTTC
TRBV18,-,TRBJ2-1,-,CASSLDSFSEQFF,TGTGCCAGCTCCCTCGACAGTTTCAGTGAGCAGTTCTTC
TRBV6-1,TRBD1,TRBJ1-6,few,CASSARTGNNSPLHF,TGTGCCAGCAGTGCTAGGACAGGGAACAATTCACCCCTCCACTTT
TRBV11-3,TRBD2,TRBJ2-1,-,CASSLGDSGYNEQFF,TGTGCCAGCAGCTTAGGGGATAGCGGGTACAATGAGCAGTTCTTC
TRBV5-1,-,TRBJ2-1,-,CASSLAGEQFF,TGCGCCAGCAGCTTGGCCGGTGAGCAGTTCTTC
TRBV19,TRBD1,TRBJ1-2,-,CASSIIDRGVGYTF,TGTGCCAGTAGTATTATCGACAGGGGCGTTGGCTACACCTTC
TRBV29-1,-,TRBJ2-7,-,CSVADSSSYEQYF,TGCAGCGTTGCGGACAGCAGCTCCTACGAGCAGTACTTC
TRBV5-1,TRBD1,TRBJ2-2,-,CASSPGTGKVRELFF,TGCGCCAGCAGCCCCGGGACAGGGAAGGTCCGGGAGCTGTTTTTT
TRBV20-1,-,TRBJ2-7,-,CSARGLSEQYF,TGCAGTGCTAGAGGCCTTAGCGAGCAGTACTTC
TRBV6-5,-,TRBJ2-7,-,CASSRSGRSSYEQYF,TGTGCCAGCAGTCGTAGCGGAAGGAGCTCCTACGAGCAGTACTTC
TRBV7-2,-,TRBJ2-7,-,CASSQTGVEQYF,TGTGCCAGCAGCCAAACGGGGGTAGAGCAGTACTTC
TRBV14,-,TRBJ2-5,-,CASGASLETQYF,TGTGCCAGCGGAGCTAGCCTCGAGACCCAGTACTTC
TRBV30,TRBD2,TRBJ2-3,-,CAWSVRGLVADTQYF,TGTGCCTGGAGTGTACGGGGACTAGTTGCAGATACGCAGTATTTT
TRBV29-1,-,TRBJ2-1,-,CSVAPISPRDNEQFF,TGCAGCGTTGCCCCCATATCCCCTCGGGACAATGAGCAGTTCTTC
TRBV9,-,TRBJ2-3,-,CASSRVGGSSTDTQYF,TGTGCCAGCAGCCGAGTCGGAGGGTCTAGCACAGATACGCAGTATTTT
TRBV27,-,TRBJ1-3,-,CASSPTPLYSGNTIYF,TGTGCCAGCAGTCCTACCCCCTTGTACTCTGGAAACACCATATATTTT
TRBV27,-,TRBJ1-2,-,CASGDDRWGGYTF,TGTGCCAGCGGTGATGACAGATGGGGTGGCTACACCTTC
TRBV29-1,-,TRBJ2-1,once,CSTPGGSSYNEQFF,TGCAGCACCCCAGGGGGGAGCTCCTACAATGAGCAGTTCTTC
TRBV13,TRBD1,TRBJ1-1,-,CASSIGTGGNTEAFF,TGTGCCAGCAGCATAGGGACAGGGGGGAACACTGAAGCTTTCTTT
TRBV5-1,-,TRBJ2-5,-,CASSSPPRETQYF,TGCGCCAGCAGCTCCCCCCCCAGGGAGACCCAGTACTTC
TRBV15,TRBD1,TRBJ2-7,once,CATSRDRTGQTYEQYF,TGTGCCACCAGCAGAGATCGGACAGGGCAGACCTACGAGCAGTACTTC